Below, 30 T cell receptor beta chains from the same sample are listed, as sequenced in a study of blood T cell repertoires in COVID-19. The data were produced by immunoSEQ multiplex PCR, yet TCRdb's version contains in-frame clones alone and is incomplete. This table has roughly 250,000 clones, around four fifths appearing once. Sequenced sample: peripheral blood. These TCRs come from a woman of 80 years or more with acute or convalescent COVID-19.

In regard to this clone: At one end the junction does not follow the germline gene, possibly because of a read error. The CDR3, as DNA: TGCAGCGTTGAAGATCTGGGGGGGTCTGGCTACATCTTC. Encoded protein: CSVEDLGGSGYIF. The chain couples TRBV29-1 to TRBJ1-2, with D possibly TRBD1 on 5 matching bases. Germline CDR1 is SQVTM and CDR2 is ANQGSEA. This CDR3 region has 13 residues.

The rearrangement links TRBV6-5 to TRBJ1-2; the D gene is possibly TRBD1 (6 bases). Germline CDR1 MNHEY, CDR2 SVGAGI. V gave up 6 bases and J gave up 8 bases, with 22 bases separating them. This CDR3 contains 15 residues. The CDR3 nucleotides read TGTGCCAGCAGGGCGCTTATGAACGGGGGGCTAGGCTACACCTTC. Residues: CASRALMNGGLGYTF.

The chain combines TRBV6-5 with TRBJ2-7, with 10 bases aligning to TRBD2. CDR3 size: 16 residues. Trimming removed 4 bases from V and 1 base from J; junction bases left unmatched: 7. Germline CDR1 reads MNHEY; CDR2 reads SVGAGI. CDR3 region: CASSSTGTSVSYEQYF. The CDR3 DNA is TGTGCCAGCAGTTCGACCGGGACTAGCGTTTCCTACGAGCAGTACTTC.

The chain links TRBV3-1 (or the pseudogene TRBV3-2) to TRBJ2-5, with D possibly being TRBD1 (6 bases). The CDR3 runs to 15 residues. Trimming took 4 bases from V and 2 from J, leaving 14 bases between them. Looked up from germline, CDR1 is LGHDT and CDR2 is YNNKEL (reference sequence). In DNA, the CDR3 is TGTGCCAGCAGCCGTAAGCTAGGGGGTCAAGAGACCCAGTACTTC. Translating gives CASSRKLGGQETQYF.

The rearrangement uses TRBV6-5 and TRBJ2-7; 9 bases align to TRBD2. Germline V lookup: CDR1 MNHEY, CDR2 SVGAGI. The CDR3 extends over 16 amino acids. Trimming cost V 4 bases and J 6 bases; bases outside gene matches: 13. CDR3 amino acids: CASSLRAGGPGVEQYF. CDR3 sequence (DNA): TGTGCCAGCAGTTTACGAGCGGGAGGCCCAGGGGTCGAGCAGTACTTC.

The J gene is TRBJ1-2, the V gene TRBV19; 10 bases align to TRBD1. From germline, CDR1 is LNHDA and CDR2 SQIVND (reference sequence). V shed 7 bases and J 4 bases; nucleotides not matched to a gene: 15. The CDR3 is 17 amino acids. In DNA, the CDR3 is TGTGCCAGTACCTACCAAGCTGGGACAGGGGCGCCCTATGGCTACACCTTC. Translated: CASTYQAGTGAPYGYTF. The variable domain in full, with the rest retrieved from reference TRBV19 and TRBJ1-2, is DGGITQSPKYLFRKEGQNVTLSCEQNLNHDAMYWYRQDPGQGLRLIYYSQIVNDFQKGDIAEGYSVSREKKESFPLTVTSAQKNPTAFYLCASTYQAGTGAPYGYTFGSGTRLTVV.

This chain joins TRBV11-3 and TRBJ2-4; 8 bases are a match to TRBD1. V was pared by 5 bases and J by 0 bases, with 6 bases of the junction left unmatched. The CDR3 contains 16 residues. Germline V CDR1 and CDR2: SGHNT, YENEEA. The CDR3 DNA is TGTGCCAGCAGCCAAGACAGGGGCGAAGCCAAAAACATTCAGTACTTC. Its protein product is CASSQDRGEAKNIQYF.

The genes are TRBV30 and TRBJ1-4; D call uncertain. Trimming cost V 3 bases and J 5 bases, with 10 bases left between them. CDR3 length: 13 amino acids. Germline values: CDR1 GTSNPN, CDR2 SVGIG (reference sequence). CDR3 sequence (DNA): TGTGCCTGGAGCCAGGTCCGGAATGAAAAACTGTTTTTT. Translated: CAWSQVRNEKLFF. The entire variable domain, with the rest obtained from reference TRBV30 and TRBJ1-4, is as follows: SQTIHQWPATLVQPVGSPLSLECTVEGTSNPNLYWYRQAAGRGLQLLFYSVGIGQISSEVPQNLSASRPQDRQFILSSKKLLLSDSGFYLCAWSQVRNEKLFFGSGTQLSVL.

The V and J genes are TRBV7-8 and TRBJ2-3, with TRBD2 identical over 14 bases. The CDR3 runs 19 residues. V shed 6 bases and J 1 base; nucleotides not matched to a gene: 12. The germline V gene has CDR1 SGHVS and CDR2 FQNEAQ. The CDR3 region has the DNA TGTGCCAGCAGACGGACGACGGGACTAGCGGGAGCGGGCACAGATACGCAGTATTTT. Amino acid sequence: CASRRTTGLAGAGTDTQYF.

This clone was seen a handful of times. The V call is TRBV13, the J call TRBJ1-6, with a tentative D call TRBD1 (5 bases). There are 15 residues in the CDR3. V lost 6 bases and J lost 11, with 20 bases in between. Germline CDR1 and CDR2: PRHDT and FYEKMQ (reference sequence). The CDR3 DNA follows: TGTGCCAGCAGATGGGGCAAACAAGGGAAGGCACCCCTCCACTTT. Its protein is CASRWGKQGKAPLHF.

This chain connects TRBV4-2 to TRBJ2-5, with 10 bases fitting TRBD2. Germline V gene sequence: CDR1 LGHNA, CDR2 YNFKEQ. The CDR3 length is 15 residues. Germline trimming cut 1 base from V and 9 bases from J; bases unmatched to any gene: 8. CDR3 DNA: TGTGCCAGCAGCCAAGGCGCAGCGGGGGGGCTTCCCCAGTACTTC. Its protein product is CASSQGAAGGLPQYF.

The chain is built from TRBV7-6 and TRBJ2-5; 7 nucleotides line up with TRBD2. There are 13 residues in the CDR3. Germline CDR1 SGHVS, CDR2 FNYEAQ. The J segment lost 2 bases and the V segment lost 4 bases, leaving 1 base of the junction unmatched. CDR3 amino acids: CASSSGGQETQYF. For the CDR3, the DNA is TGTGCCAGCAGCTCGGGGGGACAAGAGACCCAGTACTTC.

This clone was counted a few times. V is TRBV6-5 and J is TRBJ2-2, with a possible D match to TRBD1 (6 bases). V was shortened by 2 bases and J by 4 bases, with 8 bases between the two germline ends. Germline lookup yields CDR1 MNHEY and CDR2 SVGAGI. The CDR3 loop spans 14 amino acids. The CDR3 region has the DNA TGTGCCAGCAGTTACGGGGGCTTCACCGGGGAGCTGTTTTTT. It encodes CASSYGGFTGELFF.

The chain employs TRBV6-2 or TRBV6-3 and TRBJ2-1; D is possibly TRBD2 (5 bases). This CDR3 is 17 amino acids long. V gave up 2 bases and J gave up 7 bases, with 21 bases separating them. The germline V gene has CDR1 MNHEY and CDR2 SVGEGT. CDR3 in amino acids: CASSYPRGRNQLNEQFF. In nucleotides, the CDR3 is TGTGCCAGCAGTTACCCCCGCGGGCGAAATCAACTAAATGAGCAGTTCTTC.

The CDR3 protein is CASSYDRVHEQYF. CDR3 coding DNA: TGTGCCAGCAGCTACGACAGGGTCCACGAGCAGTACTTC. V is TRBV11-2 and J is TRBJ2-7, with 7 positions matching TRBD1. Germline CDR1 SGHAT, CDR2 FQNNGV. This CDR3 is built from 13 residues. The ends lost 4 bases at V and 5 bases at J; junction bases unmatched: 5.

The chain joins TRBV6-4 to TRBJ1-2; D perhaps matches TRBD1 (6 bases). The CDR3 has 14 residues. V was clipped by 3 bases and J by 8 bases, with 16 bases between them. Germline CDR1 is MRHNA and CDR2 is SNTAGT. CDR3 coding DNA: TGTGCCAGCAGTGAAGGACAGTTTTCAGGGGGCTACACCTTC. The encoded protein is CASSEGQFSGGYTF.

The chain joins TRBV6-2 or TRBV6-3 to TRBJ2-1; 12 bases align to TRBD2. The CDR3 totals 15 residues. Germline CDR1 reads MNHEY; CDR2 reads SVGEGT. The V gene end was trimmed by 6 bases and the J gene end by 6 bases; junction bases not matched to a gene: 6. Written as DNA, the CDR3 is TGTGCCAGCAGCTCCCGGACTAGCGGGGTCAATGAGCAGTTCTTC. Its protein is CASSSRTSGVNEQFF.

This CDR3 reads CASSRIPLVFETQYF. The CDR3 bases are TGTGCCAGCAGCCGTATCCCCCTAGTTTTTGAGACCCAGTACTTC. The V gene is TRBV11-2, the J gene TRBJ2-5; D remains unclear. The CDR3 has 15 amino acids. Trimming took 5 bases from V and 5 from J, leaving 18 bases between them. Per the germline V gene, CDR1 is SGHAT and CDR2 is FQNNGV.

This chain uses TRBV7-2 with TRBJ1-5, with D possibly being TRBD1 (6 bases). The CDR3 has 16 residues. Looked up from germline, CDR1 is SGHTA and CDR2 is FQGNSA. V was trimmed by 8 bases and J by 0 bases, leaving 17 bases between them. CDR3 DNA: TGTGCCAGCTCCCGGGACATTCCGTATAGCAATCAGCCCCAGCATTTT. Translating it yields CASSRDIPYSNQPQHF.

This clone appeared a few times. The V call is TRBV5-1, the J call TRBJ1-2; 7 bases agree with TRBD1. The J segment lost 5 bases and the V segment lost 6 bases, leaving 10 bases of the junction unmatched. Germline-derived CDR1 and CDR2 are SGHRS and YFSETQ. The CDR3 extends over 14 amino acids. The CDR3 reads CASKGLDRVYGYTF. The CDR3 region has the DNA TGCGCCAGCAAGGGGCTAGACAGGGTGTATGGCTACACCTTC. The full variable domain, in which reference TRBV5-1 and TRBJ1-2 provide the parts outside the CDR3, is KAGVTQTPRYLIKTRGQQVTLSCSPISGHRSVSWYQQTPGQGLQFLFEYFSETQRNKGNFPGRFSGRQFSNSRSEMNVSTLELGDSALYLCASKGLDRVYGYTFGSGTRLTVV.

The CDR3 loop is CASSQGGSGYNEQFF. The DNA of the CDR3 is TGCGCCAGCAGCCAAGGCGGTAGCGGATACAATGAGCAGTTCTTC. The chain combines TRBV4-3 with TRBJ2-1; TRBD2 might be the D (6 bases). The germline V and J ends were trimmed by 1 base and 4 bases, with 11 bases remaining between them. The CDR3 has 15 residues. The germline V gene has CDR1 LGHNA and CDR2 YSLEER.

The count of this clone is one. The rearrangement joins TRBV5-1 to TRBJ1-4; TRBD1 aligns across 7 bases. The CDR3 is 15 amino acids. V shed 4 bases, J shed 0 bases, and the junction held 3 bases outside the gene matches. Germline CDR1 and CDR2: SGHRS and YFSETQ. The CDR3 sequence: CASSPGQATNEKLFF. DNA for the CDR3: TGCGCCAGCAGCCCAGGACAGGCAACTAATGAAAAACTGTTTTTT.

This chain connects TRBV2 to TRBJ2-1, with a tentative D call TRBD1 (6 bases). Germline values: CDR1 SNHLY, CDR2 FYNNEI. This CDR3 comprises 14 residues. The germline V and J ends were trimmed by 7 bases and 2 bases, with 12 bases remaining between them. In DNA form, the CDR3 reads TGTGCCAGCACTCAAGAGGGGGCCTACAATGAGCAGTTCTTC. It yields the protein CASTQEGAYNEQFF.

V gene TRBV7-2 combines with J gene TRBJ2-4, with TRBD2 identical over 9 bases. Per germline, CDR1 SGHTA and CDR2 FQGNSA. V trimming: 5 bases; J trimming: 4 bases; junction bases outside the gene matches: 12. The CDR3 is made up of 17 amino acids. CDR3 region: CASSPQGRGGRKNIQYF. The CDR3 region has the DNA TGTGCCAGCAGCCCCCAGGGGCGGGGGGGTAGGAAAAACATTCAGTACTTC.

The rearrangement links TRBV11-2 to TRBJ2-2; the match to TRBD2 covers 8 bases. The length of the CDR3 is 16 residues. V lost 2 bases to trimming and J lost 0 bases; unmatched junction nucleotides: 2. Germline values: CDR1 SGHAT, CDR2 FQNNGV. The CDR3 bases are TGTGCCAGCAGCTTAACTAGCGGTGCGAACACCGGGGAGCTGTTTTTT. It encodes CASSLTSGANTGELFF.

V and J are TRBV18 and TRBJ1-1, with 7 bases lining up with TRBD1. The CDR3 runs to 14 residues. Germline CDR1 and CDR2: KGHSH and LQKENI. V gave up 5 bases and J gave up 1 base; unmatched junction bases: 4. The CDR3 coding sequence is TGTGCCAGCTCATTGCAGGGGGAGAACACTGAAGCTTTCTTT. This codes for CASSLQGENTEAFF.

The chain has TRBV18 and TRBJ1-1, with TRBD1 matching 12 bases. This CDR3 region has 15 residues. Trimming took 4 bases from V and 6 from J; bases not matched to a gene: 6. CDR1 is KGHSH, CDR2 LQKENI, per germline. This CDR3 reads CASSLGTGGVAEAFF. The CDR3 bases are TGTGCCAGCTCACTGGGGACAGGGGGCGTCGCTGAAGCTTTCTTT.

The rearrangement links TRBV7-2 to TRBJ2-5; TRBD2 agrees at 15 bases. V trimming: 5 bases; J trimming: 0 bases; junction bases outside the gene matches: 1. Germline CDR1 is SGHTA and CDR2 is FQGNSA. This CDR3 comprises 16 residues. Here the CDR3 DNA reads TGTGCCAGCAGCCGGACTAGCGGGGGGGACCAAGAGACCCAGTACTTC. Amino acid sequence: CASSRTSGGDQETQYF.

The chain is built from TRBV24-1 and TRBJ2-5; 7 bases are shared with TRBD1. The CDR3 runs to 14 residues. The ends lost 4 bases at V and 3 bases at J; junction bases unmatched: 4. Germline CDR1 KGHDR, CDR2 SFDVKD. CDR3 nucleotides: TGTGCCACCAGTGAAGTTACAGGGGAAGAGACCCAGTACTTC. This sequence encodes CATSEVTGEETQYF.

The chain is built from TRBV4-2 and TRBJ1-2, with 11 nucleotides matching TRBD1. This CDR3 spans 16 amino acids. Germline CDR1 LGHNA, CDR2 YNFKEQ. The V segment lost 4 bases and the J segment 0 bases; nucleotides outside the gene matches: 4. The CDR3 region has the DNA TGTGCCAGCAGCCGCGGACAGGGGGCCGCTAACTATGGCTACACCTTC. This gives the protein CASSRGQGAANYGYTF.